Shown below are 12 T cell receptor beta chains from a single sample sequenced in a study of shared clonotypes between healthy human individuals. Only in-frame clones appear in the TCRdb table, and some are missing; sequencing was by immunoSEQ multiplex PCR. Altogether around 700,000 clones are present, roughly 70% being singletons, with the ten largest covering roughly 1.8%. The sample comprised memory CD4+ T cells sorted from blood. Subset noted: CD45RA-negative fraction. These receptors all come from a woman aged 30 to 39 in good health.

V and J are TRBV10-3 and TRBJ1-4; no clear D. Germline V CDR1 and CDR2: ENHRY, SYGVKD. This CDR3 is 11 amino acids long. V dropped 5 bases and J dropped 8 bases, with 6 bases sitting between them. The CDR3 here is CAISNGEKLFF. The CDR3, as DNA: TGTGCCATCAGTAATGGGGAAAAACTGTTTTTT.

This clone was counted ten times or more. V and J are TRBV7-2 and TRBJ2-7, with 8 nucleotides matching TRBD2. The CDR3 consists of 16 residues. Germline V gene data show CDR1 as SGHTA and CDR2 as FQGNSA. The trim removed 3 bases at V and 4 bases at J, leaving 11 bases unmatched. CDR3 amino acids: CASSFSPTGGRYEQYF. CDR3 sequence (DNA): TGTGCCAGCAGCTTCAGTCCTACGGGAGGGCGGTACGAGCAGTACTTC.

This clone was counted once. The rearrangement joins TRBV5-1 to TRBJ2-3; D is possibly TRBD1 (6 bases). The CDR3 contains 16 residues. Germline CDR1 is SGHRS and CDR2 is YFSETQ. V was trimmed by 2 bases and J by 0 bases, leaving 13 bases between them. In DNA form, the CDR3 reads TGCGCCAGCAGCTTTGCACAGGGCCCCAGCACAGATACGCAGTATTTT. Its translation: CASSFAQGPSTDTQYF.

The CDR3 bases are TGTGCCAGCTCACCCGACAGGGACGGGGCCAACGTCCTGACTTTC. The encoded protein is CASSPDRDGANVLTF. The genes are TRBV18 and TRBJ2-6, with 7 nucleotides matching TRBD1. Germline CDR1 and CDR2: KGHSH and LQKENI. The V and J ends lost 3 bases and 4 bases, in that order; junction bases with no gene match: 3. The length of the CDR3 is 15 residues.

This clone was seen a few times. This chain uses TRBV28 with TRBJ1-1; weak D call: TRBD1 (5 bases). V lost 6 bases and J lost 7, with 15 bases in between. The CDR3 runs 13 residues. Germline lookup yields CDR1 MDHEN and CDR2 SYDVKM. CDR3 DNA: TGTGCCAGCAGGCAGCGCCTCCAGGGTGAAGCTTTCTTT. As protein: CASRQRLQGEAFF.

In this sample, this clone turned up a few times. The rearrangement links TRBV6-4 to TRBJ2-2; 7 bases line up with TRBD1. Germline V lookup: CDR1 MRHNA, CDR2 SNTAGT. J gave up 6 bases and V 7 bases, and 8 bases lay outside the gene matches. This CDR3 spans 14 amino acids. The CDR3 sequence is CASMKKGGPGELFF. CDR3 sequence (DNA): TGTGCCAGCATGAAGAAAGGGGGCCCCGGGGAGCTGTTTTTT.

This clone came up a few times. This chain uses TRBV6-1 with TRBJ2-2; D is possibly TRBD1 or TRBD2 (5 bases each). The germline V gene encodes CDR1 MNHNS and CDR2 SASEGT. The length of the CDR3 is 14 residues. V was clipped by 6 bases and J by 3 bases, with 11 bases between them. The CDR3 sequence is CASRRDGHTGELFF. As DNA, the CDR3 is TGTGCCAGCAGACGGGACGGACACACCGGGGAGCTGTTTTTT.

The gene calls are TRBV10-3 and TRBJ2-7; TRBD2 matches at 16 bases. V was clipped by 0 bases and J by 1 base; unmatched bases: 3. Germline values: CDR1 ENHRY, CDR2 SYGVKD. CDR3 size: 18 residues. The CDR3: CAISESGLAGGASYEQYF. DNA of the CDR3: TGTGCCATCAGTGAGTCGGGACTAGCGGGAGGGGCTTCCTACGAGCAGTACTTC.

This clone was recorded a few times. The same CDR3 also results from other DNA sequences found in this sample. The CDR3 here is CASSLGWGGPSYEQYF. For the CDR3, the DNA is TGCGCCAGCAGCCTGGGATGGGGAGGGCCCTCCTACGAGCAGTACTTC. The J gene is TRBJ2-7, the V gene TRBV5-1; 7 bases agree with TRBD2. The CDR3 is 16 residues long. V gave up 4 bases and J gave up 0 bases; unmatched junction bases: 10. Germline V gene data show CDR1 as SGHRS and CDR2 as YFSETQ. Drawing the rest from reference TRBV5-1 and TRBJ2-7, the complete variable domain is KAGVTQTPRYLIKTRGQQVTLSCSPISGHRSVSWYQQTPGQGLQFLFEYFSETQRNKGNFPGRFSGRQFSNSRSEMNVSTLELGDSALYLCASSLGWGGPSYEQYFGPGTRLTVT.

The genes are TRBV28 and TRBJ1-1; tentatively, D is TRBD1 (5 bases). V gave up 7 bases and J gave up 1 base, with 13 bases separating them. Per germline, CDR1 MDHEN and CDR2 SYDVKM. The CDR3 has 14 amino acids. The CDR3 spells CASIPSGGNTEAFF. DNA of the CDR3: TGTGCCAGCATCCCCAGCGGGGGGAACACTGAAGCTTTCTTT.

V usage is TRBV28 and J usage is TRBJ2-1, with D possibly TRBD1 on 6 matching bases. CDR1 and CDR2 from the germline V gene are MDHEN and SYDVKM. This CDR3 has 15 residues. Trimming removed 6 bases at V and 3 bases at J, with 15 bases between. In nucleotides, the CDR3 is TGTGCCAGCAGCTCGCACAGGGCCCTCTACAATGAGCAGTTCTTC. As protein: CASSSHRALYNEQFF.

V gene TRBV18 combines with J gene TRBJ1-1; D ambiguous. This CDR3 region has 13 residues. CDR1 is KGHSH and CDR2 is LQKENI in the germline V gene. Trimming shortened V by 3 bases and J by 7 bases, and 12 bases separated the two germline ends. The CDR3 bases are TGTGCCAGCTCACCTGTGGGGAAGGGTGAAGCTTTCTTT. Translated: CASSPVGKGEAFF.